These T cell receptor beta chains were read from a single sample in a study of blood T cell repertoires in COVID-19. Sequencing used immunoSEQ multiplex PCR; TCRdb keeps in-frame clones, though not all of them. The sample consists of over 200,000 clones, 86% of them appearing once. The sequencing input was PBMCs or T cells enriched from blood (not recorded which). These receptor sequences come from a woman between 50 and 59 years old in a cohort exposed to, infected with or recovered from COVID-19 (not recorded which). CDR3s include the opening cysteine and the closing phenylalanine or tryptophan. D genes are given only for firm matches. Not all rows give a size; the values are once, few, many and, for expanded clones, a class.

J gene	D gene	V gene	clone size	CDR3 protein	CDR3 DNA
TRBJ2-6	NA	TRBV7-3	once	CASSLYGSSGANVLTF	TGTGCCAGCAGCTTATATGGGAGCTCTGGGGCCAACGTCCTGACTTTC
TRBJ1-2	NA	TRBV6-6	NA	CASTHGGGYTF	TGTGCCAGCACCCATGGGGGGGGCTACACCTTC
TRBJ2-7	NA	TRBV4-2	NA	CASSQDGGRVSYEQYF	TGTGCCAGCAGCCAAGATGGGGGCAGGGTCTCCTACGAGCAGTACTTC
TRBJ1-2	NA	TRBV6-5	NA	CASRTGIGGGYTF	TGTGCCAGCAGAACAGGTATAGGTGGTGGCTACACCTTC
TRBJ2-5	NA	TRBV4-1	NA	CASSQLTGLGAQETQYF	TGCGCCAGCAGCCAATTAACAGGGCTAGGGGCCCAAGAGACCCAGTACTTC
TRBJ1-6	NA	TRBV7-9	NA	CASSLGAHTWNSPLHF	TGTGCCAGCAGCTTAGGGGCCCACACATGGAATTCACCCCTCCACTTT
TRBJ1-2	TRBD1	TRBV7-2	NA	CASSSTGGWSYGYTF	TGTGCCAGCAGCTCGACAGGGGGCTGGAGCTATGGCTACACCTTC
TRBJ1-4	NA	TRBV4-1	NA	CASSHPRGGEKLFF	TGCGCCAGCAGCCACCCCCGGGGGGGGGAAAAACTGTTTTTT
TRBJ1-3	NA	TRBV4-3	NA	CASSQDQGGSGNTIYF	TGCGCCAGCAGCCAGGACCAAGGGGGATCTGGAAACACCATATATTTT
TRBJ2-5	NA	TRBV29-1	NA	CSVIAYQETQYF	TGCAGCGTTATAGCGTATCAAGAGACCCAGTACTTC
TRBJ2-2	NA	TRBV27	NA	CASSSVSGMGTGELFF	TGTGCCAGCAGTTCAGTGTCCGGGATGGGAACCGGGGAGCTGTTTTTT
TRBJ1-2	TRBD1	TRBV9	NA	CASSADPGQGRDGYTF	TGTGCCAGCAGCGCAGATCCGGGACAGGGGCGAGATGGCTACACCTTC
TRBJ1-1	TRBD1	TRBV7-9	NA	CASSSPGGLTEAFF	TGTGCCAGCAGCTCCCCAGGGGGCCTAACTGAAGCTTTCTTT
TRBJ1-5	TRBD1	TRBV19	NA	CASRGGTGGPQHF	TGTGCCAGTAGGGGTGGAACAGGGGGGCCCCAGCATTTT
TRBJ2-3	TRBD1	TRBV6-2/TRBV6-3	NA	CASSIPEQGAKGDTQYF	TGTGCCAGCAGTATACCAGAACAGGGGGCGAAGGGAGATACGCAGTATTTT
TRBJ1-4	TRBD1	TRBV7-9	NA	CASSLTQGSDEKLFF	TGTGCCAGCAGCCTGACACAGGGGTCGGATGAAAAACTGTTTTTT
TRBJ1-5	NA	TRBV3-1/TRBV3-2	once	CASSQDEAAYSNQPQHF	TGTGCCAGCAGCCAAGATGAAGCGGCCTATAGCAATCAGCCCCAGCATTTT
TRBJ1-4	TRBD1	TRBV2	once	CASSGGTGNEKLFF	TGTGCCAGCAGTGGAGGGACAGGGAATGAAAAACTGTTTTTT
TRBJ2-3	NA	TRBV4-2	NA	CASSLTSTDTQYF	TGTGCCAGCAGCCTCACAAGCACAGATACGCAGTATTTT
TRBJ1-2	NA	TRBV10-3	NA	CAISESSQVINYGYTF	TGTGCCATCAGTGAGTCGAGTCAGGTTATTAACTATGGCTACACCTTC
TRBJ1-5	NA	TRBV5-5	NA	CASSAGSNQPQHF	TGTGCCAGCAGCGCAGGGTCCAATCAGCCCCAGCATTTT
TRBJ2-7	TRBD1	TRBV27	NA	CASTTTRDSVHEQYF	TGTGCCAGCACAACCACCCGGGACAGTGTCCACGAGCAGTACTTC
TRBJ2-7	NA	TRBV7-6	NA	CASSLGKGRGFNEQYF	TGTGCCAGCAGCTTAGGCAAGGGCCGGGGATTTAACGAGCAGTACTTC
TRBJ1-2	NA	TRBV10-2	NA	CASSRQGNGYTF	TGCGCCAGCAGTCGGCAGGGCAATGGCTACACCTTC
TRBJ2-1	NA	TRBV4-3	NA	CASSQDVRLEFMNEQFF	TGCGCCAGCAGCCAAGACGTTCGACTGGAGTTTATGAATGAGCAGTTCTTC
TRBJ2-7	TRBD1	TRBV30	NA	CAWSEVTGGGRASYEQYF	TGTGCCTGGAGTGAGGTTACAGGGGGCGGAAGGGCCTCCTACGAGCAGTACTTC
TRBJ1-5	TRBD1	TRBV6-5	many	CASSSTGGQPQHF	TGTGCCAGCAGTTCGACAGGGGGTCAGCCCCAGCATTTT
TRBJ2-5	NA	TRBV7-3	NA	CASSLWYGETQYF	TGTGCCAGCAGCTTATGGTACGGAGAGACCCAGTACTTC
TRBJ1-5	NA	TRBV19	once	CASSPTGISSSNQPQHF	TGTGCCAGTAGTCCCACCGGGATAAGTTCTAGCAATCAGCCCCAGCATTTT
TRBJ2-7	NA	TRBV28	NA	CASRNEYEQYF	TGTGCCAGCAGAAACGAGTACGAGCAGTACTTC
TRBJ1-2	NA	TRBV5-8	NA	CASSLGQLYGYTF	TGTGCCAGCAGCTTGGGACAGCTCTATGGCTACACCTTC
TRBJ1-1	TRBD1	TRBV29-1	once	CSVSDRVTEAFF	TGCAGCGTATCGGACAGGGTTACTGAAGCTTTCTTT
TRBJ1-4	NA	TRBV18	NA	CASSPPPGINEKLFF	TGTGCCAGCTCACCACCGCCAGGGATTAATGAAAAACTGTTTTTT
TRBJ2-3	TRBD1	TRBV30	NA	CAWRPQGNTDTQYF	TGTGCCTGGAGGCCACAGGGGAACACAGATACGCAGTATTTT
TRBJ1-2	NA	TRBV7-3	NA	CASSLESRGSGGYTF	TGTGCCAGCAGCTTAGAGAGCAGGGGATCGGGGGGCTACACCTTC
TRBJ1-4	TRBD1	TRBV9	once	CASSVGAGGVEKLFF	TGTGCCAGCAGCGTAGGGGCAGGGGGCGTTGAAAAACTGTTTTTT
TRBJ2-7	NA	TRBV7-8	NA	CASSPRGTTYEQYF	TGTGCCAGCAGCCCCCGGGGGACCACCTACGAGCAGTACTTC
TRBJ1-6	NA	TRBV5-1	NA	CASSLVGDNNSPLHF	TGCGCCAGCAGCTTGGTCGGGGACAATAATTCACCCCTCCACTTT
TRBJ2-7	TRBD2	TRBV5-1	NA	CASIPLAGDEQYF	TGCGCCAGCATACCGCTAGCGGGGGACGAGCAGTACTTC
TRBJ1-1	NA	TRBV7-5	NA	CARSREGTGGRDTEAFF	TGTGCCAGAAGCCGGGAAGGGACAGGGGGACGGGACACTGAAGCTTTCTTT
TRBJ1-1	TRBD1	TRBV10-3	once	CAIRWDRKNTEAFF	TGTGCCATCAGATGGGACAGGAAGAACACTGAAGCTTTCTTT
TRBJ1-4	TRBD1	TRBV10-3	NA	CAISESGTGGQKLFF	TGTGCCATCAGTGAGTCCGGGACAGGGGGCCAAAAACTGTTTTTT
TRBJ2-5	NA	TRBV5-1	NA	CASSLGSLVETQYF	TGCGCCAGCAGCTTGGGCTCACTTGTGGAGACCCAGTACTTC
TRBJ1-2	TRBD1	TRBV19	NA	CASSRTGNDYYGYTF	TGTGCCAGTAGTAGGACAGGGAACGACTACTATGGCTACACCTTC
TRBJ1-2	NA	TRBV15	NA	CATSPTELLGYGYTF	TGTGCCACCAGCCCTACCGAGCTCCTTGGCTATGGCTACACCTTC
TRBJ1-2	NA	TRBV4-1	NA	CASSQVKSTGSNYGYTF	TGCGCCAGCAGCCAAGTAAAGTCGACAGGATCTAACTATGGCTACACCTTC
TRBJ1-5	NA	TRBV5-6	NA	CASSFASGNQPQHF	TGTGCCAGCAGCTTTGCGTCAGGGAATCAGCCCCAGCATTTT
TRBJ2-5	TRBD1	TRBV29-1	NA	CSGNRGFQETQYF	TGCAGCGGGAACAGGGGGTTCCAAGAGACCCAGTACTTC
TRBJ1-2	NA	TRBV27	NA	CASSLNAGSYYGYTF	TGTGCCAGCAGTTTAAACGCAGGGTCTTACTATGGCTACACCTTC
TRBJ2-5	TRBD1	TRBV7-9	NA	CASSLKWGQGQETQYF	TGTGCCAGCAGCTTAAAATGGGGACAGGGACAAGAGACCCAGTACTTC